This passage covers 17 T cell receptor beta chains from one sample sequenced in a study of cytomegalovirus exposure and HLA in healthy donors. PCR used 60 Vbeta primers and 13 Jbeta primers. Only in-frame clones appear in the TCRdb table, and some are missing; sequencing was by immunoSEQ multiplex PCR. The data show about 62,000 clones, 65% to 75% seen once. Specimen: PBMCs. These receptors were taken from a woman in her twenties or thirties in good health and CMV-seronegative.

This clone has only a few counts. The CDR3 DNA is TGTGCCAGCAGTTCACAGGGGTCCTCCTACGAGCAGTACTTC. Translation gives CASSSQGSSYEQYF. This chain links TRBV28 with TRBJ2-7; 7 bases match TRBD1. The CDR3 spans 14 residues. Germline V gives CDR1 MDHEN, CDR2 SYDVKM. The junction had 3 bases not matched to a gene; V was cut back by 4 bases and J by 0 bases.

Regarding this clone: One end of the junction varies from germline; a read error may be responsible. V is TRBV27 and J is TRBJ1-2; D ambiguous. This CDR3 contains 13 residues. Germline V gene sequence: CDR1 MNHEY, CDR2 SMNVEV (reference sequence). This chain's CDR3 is CASSSHPNCGYTF. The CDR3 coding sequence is TGTGCCAGCAGTTCCCACCCCAACTGTGGCTACACCTTC.

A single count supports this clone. CDR3 in amino acids: CASSQALAGGETQYF. The CDR3 DNA reads TGCGCCAGCAGCCAAGCACTAGCGGGAGGGGAGACCCAGTACTTC. The chain has TRBV4-3 and TRBJ2-5, with 13 positions matching TRBD2. Germline V gene lookup returns CDR1 LGHNA and CDR2 YSLEER. The V gene end was trimmed by 1 base and the J gene end by 5 bases; junction bases not matched to a gene: 1. The length of the CDR3 is 15 residues.

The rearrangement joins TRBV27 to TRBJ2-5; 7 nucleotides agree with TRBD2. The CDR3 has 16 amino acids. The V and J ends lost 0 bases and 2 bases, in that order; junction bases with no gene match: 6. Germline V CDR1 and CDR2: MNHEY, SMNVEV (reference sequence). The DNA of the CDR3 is TGTGCCAGCAGTTTATCGGGCGGGGAGGGACAAGAGACCCAGTACTTC. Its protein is CASSLSGGEGQETQYF.

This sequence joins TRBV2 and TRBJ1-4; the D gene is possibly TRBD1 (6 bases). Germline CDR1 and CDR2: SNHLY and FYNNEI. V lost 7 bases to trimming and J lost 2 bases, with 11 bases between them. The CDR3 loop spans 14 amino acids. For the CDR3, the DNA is TGTGCCAGCACCCTACAGGGTACTAATGAAAAACTGTTTTTT. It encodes CASTLQGTNEKLFF.

CDR3 in DNA: TGTGCCAGTAGTCCTCTAGCGGGAGTACACAATGAGCAGTTCTTC. It translates to CASSPLAGVHNEQFF. The chain links TRBV19 to TRBJ2-1; TRBD2 agrees at 10 bases. The germline CDR1 and CDR2 sequences are LNHDA and SQIVND (reference sequence). The CDR3 is 15 residues long. Trimming took 5 bases from V and 5 from J; bases not matched to a gene: 6.

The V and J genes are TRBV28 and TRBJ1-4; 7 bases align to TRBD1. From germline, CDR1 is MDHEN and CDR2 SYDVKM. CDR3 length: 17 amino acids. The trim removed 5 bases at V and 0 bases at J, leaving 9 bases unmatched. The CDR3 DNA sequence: TGTGCCAGCAGTCTTTGGACAGGAATTGCAACTAATGAAAAACTGTTTTTT. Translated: CASSLWTGIATNEKLFF. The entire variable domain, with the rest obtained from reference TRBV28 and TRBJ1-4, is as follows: DVKVTQSSRYLVKRTGEKVFLECVQDMDHENMFWYRQDPGLGLRLIYFSYDVKMKEKGDIPEGYSVSREKKERFSLILESASTNQTSMYLCASSLWTGIATNEKLFFGSGTQLSVL.

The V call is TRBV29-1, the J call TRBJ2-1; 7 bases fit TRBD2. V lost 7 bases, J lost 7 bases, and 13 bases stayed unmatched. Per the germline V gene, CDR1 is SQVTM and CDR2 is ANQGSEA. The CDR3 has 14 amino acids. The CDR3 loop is CSGAGEGLMNEQFF. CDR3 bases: TGCAGCGGAGCTGGGGAGGGCCTGATGAATGAGCAGTTCTTC.

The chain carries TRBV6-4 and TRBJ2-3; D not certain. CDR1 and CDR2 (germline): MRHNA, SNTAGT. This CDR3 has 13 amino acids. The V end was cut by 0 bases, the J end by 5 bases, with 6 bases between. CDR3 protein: CASSDSNGDTQYF. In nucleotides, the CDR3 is TGTGCCAGCAGTGACTCGAACGGAGATACGCAGTATTTT.

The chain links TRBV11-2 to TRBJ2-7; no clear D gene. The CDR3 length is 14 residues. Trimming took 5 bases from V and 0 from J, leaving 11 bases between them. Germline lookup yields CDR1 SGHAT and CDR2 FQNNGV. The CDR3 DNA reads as TGTGCCAGCAGCACGACTCCACTCTCCTACGAGCAGTACGTC. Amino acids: CASSTTPLSYEQYV.

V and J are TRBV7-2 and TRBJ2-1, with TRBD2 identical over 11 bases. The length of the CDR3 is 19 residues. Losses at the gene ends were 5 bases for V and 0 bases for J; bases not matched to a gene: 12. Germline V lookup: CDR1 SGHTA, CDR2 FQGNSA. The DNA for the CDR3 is TGTGCCAGCAGCCCAACGGCCGGGACTAGCGGAAGCTCCTACAATGAGCAGTTCTTC. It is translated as CASSPTAGTSGSSYNEQFF. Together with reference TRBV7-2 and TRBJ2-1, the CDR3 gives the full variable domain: GAGVSQSPSNKVTEKGKDVELRCDPISGHTALYWYRQSLGQGLEFLIYFQGNSAPDKSGLPSDRFSAERTGGSVSTLTIQRTQQEDSAVYLCASSPTAGTSGSSYNEQFFGPGTRLTVL.

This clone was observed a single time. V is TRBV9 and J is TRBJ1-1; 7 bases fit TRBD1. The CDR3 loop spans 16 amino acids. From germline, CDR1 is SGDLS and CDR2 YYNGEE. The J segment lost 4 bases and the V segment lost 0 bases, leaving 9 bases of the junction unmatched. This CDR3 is CASSVAGQGVTTEAFF. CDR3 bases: TGTGCCAGCAGCGTAGCGGGTCAGGGGGTGACCACTGAAGCTTTCTTT. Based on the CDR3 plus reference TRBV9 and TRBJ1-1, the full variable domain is DSGVTQTPKHLITATGQRVTLRCSPRSGDLSVYWYQQSLDQGLQFLIQYYNGEERAKGNILERFSAQQFPDLHSELNLSSLELGDSALYFCASSVAGQGVTTEAFFGQGTRLTVV.

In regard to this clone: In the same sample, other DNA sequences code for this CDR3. The CDR3 loop is CASCKEGAAYGYTF. The CDR3 region has the DNA TGTGCCAGTTGTAAAGAGGGGGCGGCCTACGGCTACACCTTC. The chain joins TRBV19 to TRBJ1-2; TRBD1 agrees at 7 bases. Germline-derived CDR1 and CDR2 are LNHDA and SQIVND (reference sequence). With 8 bases clipped from V and 8 bases from J, the junction kept 14 bases outside the gene matches. This CDR3 is 14 amino acids long.

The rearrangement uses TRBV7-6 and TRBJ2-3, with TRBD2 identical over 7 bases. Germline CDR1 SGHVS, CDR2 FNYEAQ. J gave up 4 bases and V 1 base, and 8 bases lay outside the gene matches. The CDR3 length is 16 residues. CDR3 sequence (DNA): TGTGCCAGCAGCTTAGGCCCTACTAGCGCCCCAGATACGCAGTATTTT. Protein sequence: CASSLGPTSAPDTQYF.

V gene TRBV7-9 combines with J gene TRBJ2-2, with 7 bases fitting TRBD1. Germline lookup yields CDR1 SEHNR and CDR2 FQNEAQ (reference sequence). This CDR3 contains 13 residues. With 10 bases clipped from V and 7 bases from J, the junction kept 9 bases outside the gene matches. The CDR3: CATNKQGVGELFF. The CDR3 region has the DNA TGTGCCACAAATAAGCAGGGGGTCGGGGAGCTGTTTTTT.

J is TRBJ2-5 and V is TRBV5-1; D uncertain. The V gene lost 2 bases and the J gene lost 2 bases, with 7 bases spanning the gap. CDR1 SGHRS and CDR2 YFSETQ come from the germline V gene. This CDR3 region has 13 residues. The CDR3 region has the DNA TGCGCCAGCAGCTTCGGGTATCAAGAGACCCAGTACTTC. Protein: CASSFGYQETQYF.

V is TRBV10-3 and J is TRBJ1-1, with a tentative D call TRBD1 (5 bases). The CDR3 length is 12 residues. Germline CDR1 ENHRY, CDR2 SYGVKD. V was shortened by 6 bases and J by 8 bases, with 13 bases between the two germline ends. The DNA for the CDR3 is TGTGCCATCAGAGGGGAACCCGGGGAAGCTTTCTTT. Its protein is CAIRGEPGEAFF.